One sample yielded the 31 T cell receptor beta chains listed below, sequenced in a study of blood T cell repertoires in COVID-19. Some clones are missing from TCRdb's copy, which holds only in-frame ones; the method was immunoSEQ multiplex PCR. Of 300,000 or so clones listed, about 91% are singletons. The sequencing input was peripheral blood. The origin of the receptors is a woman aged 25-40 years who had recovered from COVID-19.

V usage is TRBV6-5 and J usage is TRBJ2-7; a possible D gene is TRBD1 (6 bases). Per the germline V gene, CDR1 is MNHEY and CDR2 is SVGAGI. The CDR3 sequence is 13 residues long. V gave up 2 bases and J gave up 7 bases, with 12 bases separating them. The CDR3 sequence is CASSYLTGLEQYF. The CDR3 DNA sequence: TGTGCCAGCAGTTACCTCACAGGGCTAGAGCAGTACTTC.

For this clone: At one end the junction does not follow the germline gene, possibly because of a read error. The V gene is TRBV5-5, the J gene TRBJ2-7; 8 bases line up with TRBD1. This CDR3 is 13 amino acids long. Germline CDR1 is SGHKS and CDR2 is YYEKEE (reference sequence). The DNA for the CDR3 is TGTGCCAGCAGCCCGTCCCGGGACAGGTACCAGCACTTC. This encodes CASSPSRDRYQHF.

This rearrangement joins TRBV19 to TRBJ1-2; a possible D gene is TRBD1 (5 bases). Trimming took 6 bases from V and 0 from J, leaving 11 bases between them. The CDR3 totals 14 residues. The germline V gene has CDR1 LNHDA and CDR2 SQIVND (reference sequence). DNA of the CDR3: TGTGCCAGTAGAGGAAGGGGCTCTAACTATGGCTACACCTTC. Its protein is CASRGRGSNYGYTF.

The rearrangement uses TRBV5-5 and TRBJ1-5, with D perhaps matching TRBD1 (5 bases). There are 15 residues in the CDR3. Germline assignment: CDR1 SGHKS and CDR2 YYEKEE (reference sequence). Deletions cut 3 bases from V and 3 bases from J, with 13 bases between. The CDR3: CASSWGRAHNQPQHF. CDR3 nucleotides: TGTGCCAGCAGCTGGGGCAGGGCCCACAATCAGCCCCAGCATTTT.

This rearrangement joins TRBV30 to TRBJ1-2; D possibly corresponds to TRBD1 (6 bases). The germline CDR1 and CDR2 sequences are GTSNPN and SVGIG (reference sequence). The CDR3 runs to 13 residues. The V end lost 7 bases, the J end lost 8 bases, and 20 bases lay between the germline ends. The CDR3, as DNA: TGTGCCTACTATAACAGGGCTGGTAGAGGCTACACCTTC. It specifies CAYYNRAGRGYTF.

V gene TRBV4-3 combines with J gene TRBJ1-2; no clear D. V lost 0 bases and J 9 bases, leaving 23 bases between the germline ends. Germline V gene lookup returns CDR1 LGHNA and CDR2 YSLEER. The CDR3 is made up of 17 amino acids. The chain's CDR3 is CASSQDLVGPPRRSYTF. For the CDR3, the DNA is TGCGCCAGCAGCCAAGATCTAGTCGGGCCGCCCAGGAGGAGCTACACCTTC.

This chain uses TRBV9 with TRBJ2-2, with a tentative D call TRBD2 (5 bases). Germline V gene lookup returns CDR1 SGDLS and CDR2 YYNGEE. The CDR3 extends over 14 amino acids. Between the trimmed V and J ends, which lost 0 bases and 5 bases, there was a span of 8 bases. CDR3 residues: CASSVAIATGELFF. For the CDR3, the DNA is TGTGCCAGCAGCGTAGCTATAGCGACCGGGGAGCTGTTTTTT.

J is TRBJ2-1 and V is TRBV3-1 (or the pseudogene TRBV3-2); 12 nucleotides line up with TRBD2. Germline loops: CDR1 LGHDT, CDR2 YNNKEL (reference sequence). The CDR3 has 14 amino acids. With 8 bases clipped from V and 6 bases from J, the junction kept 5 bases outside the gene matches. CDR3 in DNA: TGTGCCAGCGGCCTAGCGGGGGGGCCCAATGAGCAGTTCTTC. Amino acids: CASGLAGGPNEQFF.

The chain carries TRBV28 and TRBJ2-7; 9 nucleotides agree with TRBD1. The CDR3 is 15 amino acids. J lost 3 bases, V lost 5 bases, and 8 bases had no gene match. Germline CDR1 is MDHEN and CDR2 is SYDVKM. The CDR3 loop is CASSPRDRVVYEQYF. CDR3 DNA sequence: TGTGCCAGCAGTCCCCGGGACAGGGTGGTCTACGAGCAGTACTTC.

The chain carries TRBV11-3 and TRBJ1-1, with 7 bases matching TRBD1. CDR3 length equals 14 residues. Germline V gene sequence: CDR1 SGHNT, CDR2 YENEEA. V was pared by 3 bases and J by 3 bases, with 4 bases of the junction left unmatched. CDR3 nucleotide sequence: TGTGCCAGCAGCTTGGAGGGGACAGACACTGAAGCTTTCTTT. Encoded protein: CASSLEGTDTEAFF.

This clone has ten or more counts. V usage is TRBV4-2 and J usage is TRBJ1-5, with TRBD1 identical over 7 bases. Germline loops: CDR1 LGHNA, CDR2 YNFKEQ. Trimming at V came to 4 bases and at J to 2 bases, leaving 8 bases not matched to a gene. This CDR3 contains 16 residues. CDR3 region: CASSRNTGTGNQPQHF. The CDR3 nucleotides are TGTGCCAGCAGCCGCAACACCGGGACAGGCAATCAGCCCCAGCATTTT.

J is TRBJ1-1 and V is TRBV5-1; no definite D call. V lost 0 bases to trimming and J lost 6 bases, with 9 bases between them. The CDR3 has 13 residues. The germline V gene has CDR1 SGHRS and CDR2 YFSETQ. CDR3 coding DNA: TGCGCCAGCAGCTTGGGGGAGAGGTCTGAAGCTTTCTTT. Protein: CASSLGERSEAFF. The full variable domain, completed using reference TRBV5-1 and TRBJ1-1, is KAGVTQTPRYLIKTRGQQVTLSCSPISGHRSVSWYQQTPGQGLQFLFEYFSETQRNKGNFPGRFSGRQFSNSRSEMNVSTLELGDSALYLCASSLGERSEAFFGQGTRLTVV.

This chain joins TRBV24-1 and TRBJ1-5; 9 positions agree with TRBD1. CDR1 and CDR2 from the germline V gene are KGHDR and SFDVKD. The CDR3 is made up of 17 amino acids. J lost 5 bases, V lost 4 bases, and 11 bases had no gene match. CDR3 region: CATSDQGQGLGDQPQHF. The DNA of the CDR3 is TGTGCCACCAGTGACCAGGGACAGGGATTAGGCGATCAGCCCCAGCATTTT.

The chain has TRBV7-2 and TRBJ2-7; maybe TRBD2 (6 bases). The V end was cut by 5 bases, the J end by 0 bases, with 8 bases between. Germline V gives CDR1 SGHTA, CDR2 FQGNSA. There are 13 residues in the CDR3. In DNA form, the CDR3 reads TGTGCCAGCAGCCCGGGGGTCTCCTACGAGCAGTACTTC. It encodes CASSPGVSYEQYF.

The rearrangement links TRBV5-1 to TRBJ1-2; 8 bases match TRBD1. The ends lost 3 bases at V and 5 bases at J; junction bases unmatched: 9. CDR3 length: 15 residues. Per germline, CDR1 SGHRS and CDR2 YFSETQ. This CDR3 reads CASSSLGQVDYGYTF. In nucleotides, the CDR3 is TGCGCCAGCAGCTCGCTGGGACAGGTCGATTATGGCTACACCTTC.

The CDR3 here is CASSPAERGGPGQFF. The CDR3 coding sequence is TGTGCCAGCAGCCCGGCGGAGCGGGGGGGCCCCGGGCAGTTCTTC. The chain carries TRBV9 and TRBJ2-1; 10 nucleotides match TRBD2. The CDR3 has 15 amino acids. J lost 12 bases, V lost 4 bases, and 13 bases had no gene match. Germline V lookup: CDR1 SGDLS, CDR2 YYNGEE.

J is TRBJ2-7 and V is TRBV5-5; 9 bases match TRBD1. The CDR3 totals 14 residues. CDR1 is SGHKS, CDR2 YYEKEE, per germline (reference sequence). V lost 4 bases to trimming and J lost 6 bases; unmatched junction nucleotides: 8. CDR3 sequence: CASSPRTGDGEQYF. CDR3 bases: TGTGCCAGCAGCCCAAGGACAGGGGACGGCGAGCAGTACTTC.

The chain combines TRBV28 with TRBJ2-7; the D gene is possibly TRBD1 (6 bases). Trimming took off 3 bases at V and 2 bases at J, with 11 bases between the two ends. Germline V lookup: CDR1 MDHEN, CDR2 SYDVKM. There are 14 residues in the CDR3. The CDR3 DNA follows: TGTGCCAGCAGTTTGGGGACACCCCCCTACGAGCAGTACTTC. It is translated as CASSLGTPPYEQYF.

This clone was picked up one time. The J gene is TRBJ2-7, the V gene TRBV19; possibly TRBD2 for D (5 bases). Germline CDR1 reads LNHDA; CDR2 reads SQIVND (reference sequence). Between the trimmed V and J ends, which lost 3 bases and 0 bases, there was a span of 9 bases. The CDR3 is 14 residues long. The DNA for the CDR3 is TGTGCCAGTAGTATTCCAGGACTCTCCTACGAGCAGTACTTC. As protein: CASSIPGLSYEQYF. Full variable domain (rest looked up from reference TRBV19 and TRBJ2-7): DGGITQSPKYLFRKEGQNVTLSCEQNLNHDAMYWYRQDPGQGLRLIYYSQIVNDFQKGDIAEGYSVSREKKESFPLTVTSAQKNPTAFYLCASSIPGLSYEQYFGPGTRLTVT.

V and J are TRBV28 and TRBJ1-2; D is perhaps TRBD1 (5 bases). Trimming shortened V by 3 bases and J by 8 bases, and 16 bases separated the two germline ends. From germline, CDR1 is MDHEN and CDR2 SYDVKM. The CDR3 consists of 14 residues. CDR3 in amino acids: CASSFGGVGGGYTF. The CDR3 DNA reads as TGTGCCAGCAGTTTCGGGGGGGTGGGAGGCGGCTACACCTTC.

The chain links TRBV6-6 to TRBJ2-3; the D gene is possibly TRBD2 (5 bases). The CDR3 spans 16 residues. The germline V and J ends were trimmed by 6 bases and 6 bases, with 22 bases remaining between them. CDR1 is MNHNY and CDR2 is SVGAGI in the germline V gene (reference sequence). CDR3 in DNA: TGTGCCAGCAGGCATTGGACTCAAACTGTGAGGGATACGCAGTATTTT. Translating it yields CASRHWTQTVRDTQYF.

The CDR3 sequence: CSALLYNEQFF. CDR3 in DNA: TGCAGTGCACTACTATACAATGAGCAGTTCTTC. The rearrangement links TRBV20-1 to TRBJ2-1, with D uncertain. Germline V CDR1 and CDR2: DFQATT, SNEGSKA (reference sequence). V was trimmed by 6 bases and J by 4 bases, leaving 7 bases between them. The CDR3 is 11 amino acids.

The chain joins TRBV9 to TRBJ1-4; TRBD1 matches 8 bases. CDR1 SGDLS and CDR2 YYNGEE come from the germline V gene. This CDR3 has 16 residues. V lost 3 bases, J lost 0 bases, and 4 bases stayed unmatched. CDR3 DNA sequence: TGTGCCAGCAGCGGGACAGGGCATGCAACTAATGAAAAACTGTTTTTT. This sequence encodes CASSGTGHATNEKLFF.

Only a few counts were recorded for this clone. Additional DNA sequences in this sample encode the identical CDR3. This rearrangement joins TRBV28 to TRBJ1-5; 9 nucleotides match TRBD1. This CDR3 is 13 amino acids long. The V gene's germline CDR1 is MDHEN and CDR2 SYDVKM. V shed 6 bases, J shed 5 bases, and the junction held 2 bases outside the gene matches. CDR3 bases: TGTGCCAGCAGACGACAGGGGGATCAGCCCCAGCATTTT. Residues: CASRRQGDQPQHF.

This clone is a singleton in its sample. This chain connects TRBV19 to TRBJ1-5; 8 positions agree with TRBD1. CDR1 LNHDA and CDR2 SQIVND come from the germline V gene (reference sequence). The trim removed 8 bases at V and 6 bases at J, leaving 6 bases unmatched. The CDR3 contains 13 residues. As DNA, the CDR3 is TGTGCCAGTGGACAGGGCCTGCTTCAGCCCCAGCATTTT. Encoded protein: CASGQGLLQPQHF.

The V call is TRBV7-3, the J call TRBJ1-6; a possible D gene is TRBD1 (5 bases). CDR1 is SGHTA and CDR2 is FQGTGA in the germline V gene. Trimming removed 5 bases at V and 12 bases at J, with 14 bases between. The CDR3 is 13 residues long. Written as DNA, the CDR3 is TGTGCCAGCAGCATGGACATTATCGGACCCCTCCACTTT. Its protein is CASSMDIIGPLHF. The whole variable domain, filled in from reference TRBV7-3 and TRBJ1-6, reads GAGVSQTPSNKVTEKGKYVELRCDPISGHTALYWYRQSLGQGPEFLIYFQGTGAADDSGLPNDRFFAVRPEGSVSTLKIQRTERGDSAVYLCASSMDIIGPLHFGNGTRLTVT.

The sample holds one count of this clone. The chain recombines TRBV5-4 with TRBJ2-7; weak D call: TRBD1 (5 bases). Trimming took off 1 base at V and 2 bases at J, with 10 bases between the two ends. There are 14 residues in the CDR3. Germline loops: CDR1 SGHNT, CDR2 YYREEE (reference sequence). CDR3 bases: TGTGCCAGCAGCTTGCCAGGGAACCCCTACGAGCAGTACTTC. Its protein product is CASSLPGNPYEQYF.

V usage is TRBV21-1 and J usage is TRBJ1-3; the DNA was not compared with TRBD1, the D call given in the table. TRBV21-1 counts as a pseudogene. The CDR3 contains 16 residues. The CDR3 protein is CASSGNRTGSGNTIYF. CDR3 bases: TGTGCCAGCAGCGGAAACCGGACAGGCTCTGGAAACACCATATATTTT.

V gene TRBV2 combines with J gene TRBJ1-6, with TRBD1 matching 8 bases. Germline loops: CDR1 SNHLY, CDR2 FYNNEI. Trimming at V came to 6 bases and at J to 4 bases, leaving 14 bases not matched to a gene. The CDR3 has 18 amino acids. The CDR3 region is CASSAEVDRESYNSPLHF. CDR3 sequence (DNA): TGTGCCAGCAGCGCAGAGGTGGACAGGGAAAGTTATAATTCACCCCTCCACTTT. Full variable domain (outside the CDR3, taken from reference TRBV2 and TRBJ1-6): EPEVTQTPSHQVTQMGQEVILRCVPISNHLYFYWYRQILGQKVEFLVSFYNNEISEKSEIFDDQFSVERPDGSNFTLKIRSTKLEDSAMYFCASSAEVDRESYNSPLHFGNGTRLTVT.

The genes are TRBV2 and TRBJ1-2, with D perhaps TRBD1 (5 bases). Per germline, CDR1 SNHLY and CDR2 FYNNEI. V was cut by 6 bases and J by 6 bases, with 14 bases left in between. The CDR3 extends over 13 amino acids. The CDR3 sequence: CASSSGPRDGYTF. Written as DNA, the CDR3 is TGTGCCAGCAGCTCAGGGCCTCGGGATGGCTACACCTTC.

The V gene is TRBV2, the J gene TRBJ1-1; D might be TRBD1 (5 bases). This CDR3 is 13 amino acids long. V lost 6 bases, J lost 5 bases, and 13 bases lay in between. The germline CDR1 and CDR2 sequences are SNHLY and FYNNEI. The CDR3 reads CASRSSGGTEAFF. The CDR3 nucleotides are TGTGCCAGCAGATCGAGCGGGGGAACTGAAGCTTTCTTT.